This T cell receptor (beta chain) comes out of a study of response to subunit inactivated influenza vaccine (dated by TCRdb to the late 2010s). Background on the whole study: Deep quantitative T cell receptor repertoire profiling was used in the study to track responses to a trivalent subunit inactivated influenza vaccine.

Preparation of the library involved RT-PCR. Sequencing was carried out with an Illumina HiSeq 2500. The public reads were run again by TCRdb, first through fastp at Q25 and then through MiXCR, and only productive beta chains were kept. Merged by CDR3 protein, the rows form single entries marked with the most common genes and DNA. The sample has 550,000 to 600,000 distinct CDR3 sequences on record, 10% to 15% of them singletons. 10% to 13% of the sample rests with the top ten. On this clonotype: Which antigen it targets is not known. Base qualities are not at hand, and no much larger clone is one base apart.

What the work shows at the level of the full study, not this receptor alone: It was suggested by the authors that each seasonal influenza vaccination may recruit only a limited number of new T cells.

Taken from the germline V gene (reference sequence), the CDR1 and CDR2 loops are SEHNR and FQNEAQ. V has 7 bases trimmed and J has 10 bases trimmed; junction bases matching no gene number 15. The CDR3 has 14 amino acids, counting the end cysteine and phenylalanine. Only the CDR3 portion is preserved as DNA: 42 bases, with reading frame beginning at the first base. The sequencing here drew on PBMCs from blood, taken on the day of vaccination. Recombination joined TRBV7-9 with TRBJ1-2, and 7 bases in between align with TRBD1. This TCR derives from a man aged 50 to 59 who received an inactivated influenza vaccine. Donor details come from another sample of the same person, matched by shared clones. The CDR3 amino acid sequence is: CASTIGGLLKDYTF. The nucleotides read TGTGCCAGCACCATAGGGGGCCTCTTAAAGGACTACACCTTC.